Here is one T cell receptor beta chain with its context. Original processing methods: Reference gene primer amplification in the assay estimated nucleated cell counts. Libraries were prepared by immunoSEQ multiplex PCR; TCRdb keeps only in-frame clonotypes and omits some of them. Clone size and V and J calls were adopted from that table, with D and trimming inferred from the DNA. The table lists about 240,000 clones, about 88% of them singletons. The data are from a study of blood T cell repertoires in COVID-19. Background on the study: The United States, Italy and Spain were the sources of the acute and convalescent COVID-19 samples. PBMCs, B-cell-depleted T cells, or T cells were the source of the cDNA or gDNA that made up the material.

CDR3 length equals 14 residues. Germline V CDR1 and CDR2: ENHRY, SYGVKD. V lost 4 bases to trimming and J lost 5 bases, with 15 bases between them. Specimen: peripheral blood. The origin of this receptor is an older woman with active or convalescent COVID-19. The rearrangement links TRBV10-3 to TRBJ2-7, with TRBD1 as a possible D gene (5 bases). The CDR3 sequence is CAISVRGALDEQYF. CDR3 sequence (DNA): TGTGCCATCAGTGTAAGGGGCGCGTTGGACGAGCAGTACTTC.